This T cell receptor (beta chain) is drawn from a study of post-analysis software for immune sequencing data. Germline CDR1 is SGHRS and CDR2 is YFSETQ. The CDR3 length is 15 residues. V was clipped by 0 bases and J by 3 bases, with 12 bases between them. Study-wide points: Roughly five TRBV segments were significantly more frequent in patients than in controls. TRBV5-6, TRBV5-1 and TRBV20-1 were among these segments. Normalized Chao1 diversity was significantly reduced in patients versus controls.

For this clonotype: Its specificity is not known.

cDNA libraries of TCR beta carried unique molecular identifiers. Each sample of about 0.9 to 10 million input T cells yielded about 500,000 cDNA molecules, so each molecule approximated one T cell. TCRdb processed the PCR reads anew with MiXCR; each CDR3 protein has one entry. The sample lists 700,000 to 800,000 distinct CDR3 sequences; 25% to 30% were seen once. The specimen sequenced was blood. The source is a girl between 5 and 17 years old with multiple sclerosis. V usage is TRBV5-1 and J usage is TRBJ1-2; tentative D call: TRBD1 (5 bases). This CDR3 reads CASSLGPGTDYGYTF. CDR3 nucleotides: TGCGCCAGCAGCTTGGGTCCAGGGACGGACTATGGCTACACCTTC.